The TCR beta chain described here comes from a study of blood T cell repertoires in COVID-19. Measured with immunoSEQ multiplex PCR; TCRdb has only the in-frame clones, and not every one. The sample records a few hundred thousand clones, roughly 89% being singletons. The J segment lost 1 base and the V segment lost 0 bases, leaving 0 bases of the junction unmatched. The length of the CDR3 is 15 residues. The V gene's germline CDR1 is LNHNV and CDR2 YYDKDF (reference sequence). The sequencing sample was made of PBMCs or T cells enriched from blood (not recorded which). The chain recombines TRBV15 with TRBJ2-3; 8 bases map to TRBD2. This clonotype was obtained from a woman under 40 who had recovered from COVID-19. The CDR3 region is CATSRELAGTDTQYF. In DNA form, the CDR3 reads TGTGCCACCAGCAGAGAACTAGCGGGCACAGATACGCAGTATTTT.